One and the same sample provided the 9 T cell receptor beta chains below, sequenced in a study of blood T cell repertoires in COVID-19. Sequenced by immunoSEQ multiplex PCR; TCRdb stores in-frame clones only, minus some. The table has some 130,000 clones, 90% seen once. Source material: peripheral blood. The receptors were gathered from a man in his fifties with active COVID-19.

The rearrangement uses TRBV7-2 and TRBJ2-6; 10 nucleotides align to TRBD1. Germline CDR1 reads SGHTA; CDR2 reads FQGNSA. The CDR3 sequence is 17 residues long. The J segment lost 0 bases and the V segment lost 5 bases, leaving 4 bases of the junction unmatched. CDR3 sequence: CASSAGQGRSGANVLTF. In DNA form, the CDR3 reads TGTGCCAGCAGCGCGGGACAGGGGCGCTCTGGGGCCAACGTCCTGACTTTC.

The chain couples TRBV15 to TRBJ1-2; 8 bases match TRBD1. CDR1 is LNHNV, CDR2 YYDKDF, per germline (reference sequence). The CDR3 consists of 15 residues. V lost 3 bases, J lost 4 bases, and 7 bases stayed unmatched. CDR3 sequence reads: CATSRIHGQGYGYTF. CDR3 bases: TGTGCCACCAGCAGGATTCATGGACAGGGCTATGGCTACACCTTC.

The genes are TRBV7-2 and TRBJ1-1; 11 bases agree with TRBD1. The CDR3 totals 17 residues. The germline V gene has CDR1 SGHTA and CDR2 FQGNSA. With V trimmed by 5 bases and J by 0 bases, 8 bases remained unmatched. Here the CDR3 reads CASSLGTGGLMNTEAFF. DNA for the CDR3: TGTGCCAGCAGCCTCGGGACAGGGGGACTCATGAACACTGAAGCTTTCTTT.

The chain employs TRBV5-1 and TRBJ1-1; 8 nucleotides match TRBD1. The CDR3 consists of 16 residues. Germline CDR1 is SGHRS and CDR2 is YFSETQ. Trimming at V came to 4 bases and at J to 3 bases, leaving 11 bases not matched to a gene. The CDR3 nucleotides are TGCGCCAGCAGCCCCCATTCAGGGGGCCGTGACACTGAAGCTTTCTTT. Protein sequence: CASSPHSGGRDTEAFF.

This clone has only one observation. V usage is TRBV19 and J usage is TRBJ1-5, with 10 bases fitting TRBD1. Unmatched junction bases numbered 8, after V lost 8 bases and J lost 1 base. From germline, CDR1 is LNHDA and CDR2 SQIVND (reference sequence). This CDR3 spans 16 amino acids. The CDR3 DNA is TGTGCCAGTCGGGACAGGGGTGGGGGGAGCAATCAGCCCCAGCATTTT. Encoded protein: CASRDRGGGSNQPQHF.

The chain links TRBV5-1 to TRBJ2-5, with D maybe TRBD1 (5 bases). Germline values: CDR1 SGHRS, CDR2 YFSETQ. The V end lost 0 bases, the J end lost 5 bases, and 11 bases lay between the germline ends. The CDR3 runs 14 residues. DNA of the CDR3: TGCGCCAGCAGCTTGGCAGGGCATGGGGAGACCCAGTACTTC. Encoded protein: CASSLAGHGETQYF.

This clone was counted a single time. CDR3 DNA sequence: TGTGCCTGGAGCCGCGCTAGAACAGGGACCGGGGAGCTGTTTTTT. Residues: CAWSRARTGTGELFF. This chain joins TRBV30 and TRBJ2-2; weak D call: TRBD1 (6 bases). In germline, CDR1 is GTSNPN, CDR2 SVGIG (reference sequence). Trimming left V 3 bases short and J 5 bases short, with 16 bases between. The CDR3 is 15 residues long.

The gene calls are TRBV19 and TRBJ2-5; possible D gene TRBD2, 5 bases. This CDR3 has 13 residues. Looked up from germline, CDR1 is LNHDA and CDR2 is SQIVND (reference sequence). V was cut by 7 bases and J by 5 bases, with 14 bases left in between. CDR3 DNA sequence: TGTGCCAGTACCTCGGACTCGGGGGAGACCCAGTACTTC. Amino acids: CASTSDSGETQYF.

The chain combines TRBV5-4 with TRBJ1-1, with 7 bases aligning to TRBD1. The CDR3 extends over 14 amino acids. V shed 4 bases and J 2 bases; nucleotides not matched to a gene: 5. Germline CDR1 SGHNT, CDR2 YYREEE (reference sequence). CDR3 DNA sequence: TGTGCCAGCAGCCCCGGGACAGCCAACACTGAAGCTTTCTTT. It codes for CASSPGTANTEAFF.